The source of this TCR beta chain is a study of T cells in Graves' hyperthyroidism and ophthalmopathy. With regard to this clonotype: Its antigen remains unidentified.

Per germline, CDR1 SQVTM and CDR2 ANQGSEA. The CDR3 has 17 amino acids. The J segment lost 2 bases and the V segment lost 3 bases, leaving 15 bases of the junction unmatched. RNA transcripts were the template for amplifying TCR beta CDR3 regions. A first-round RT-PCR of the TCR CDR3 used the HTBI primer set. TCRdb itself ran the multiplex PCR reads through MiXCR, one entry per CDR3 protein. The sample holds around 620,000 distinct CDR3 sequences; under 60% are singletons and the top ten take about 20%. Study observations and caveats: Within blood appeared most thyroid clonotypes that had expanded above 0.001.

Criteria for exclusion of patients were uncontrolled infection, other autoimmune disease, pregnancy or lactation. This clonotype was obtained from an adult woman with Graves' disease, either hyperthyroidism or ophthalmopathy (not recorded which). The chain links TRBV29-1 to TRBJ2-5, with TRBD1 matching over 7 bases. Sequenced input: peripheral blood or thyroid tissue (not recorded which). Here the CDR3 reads CSVEGKVDRAYQETQYF. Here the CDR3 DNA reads TGCAGCGTTGAGGGGAAAGTTGACAGGGCCTATCAAGAGACCCAGTACTTC.